This T cell receptor beta chain was recorded in a study of blood T cells in healthy people across ages. Germline lookup yields CDR1 MNHEY and CDR2 SVGAGI. The V end lost 2 bases, the J end lost 2 bases, and 9 bases lay between the germline ends. CDR3 length: 15 residues. With a J-beta primer mix and a sample-barcoded 5' primer, a second PCR ran about 7 to 11 cycles. TCRdb called the 5' RACE reads again in MiXCR, with one record for every CDR3 protein. Among 1.6 million or so distinct CDR3 sequences listed, roughly a third were seen once. A minimum of 7 million PBMCs was isolated per sample. What was sequenced was blood. The TCR sequence derives from a woman aged 30 to 39 in good health. The chain joins TRBV6-5 to TRBJ2-2; D is ambiguous. CDR3 residues: CASSYETPNTGELFF. The CDR3 coding sequence is TGTGCCAGCAGTTACGAAACCCCAAACACCGGGGAGCTGTTTTTT.